This note documents a single T cell receptor beta chain sequence. The authors loaded about 200 ng DNA, around 30,000 T cell genomes, into sorted-subset replicate PCRs. As originally analysed: Filtering differed because ImmunoSEQ produced junction-only sequences that carried no quality scores. Measured with immunoSEQ multiplex PCR; TCRdb has only the in-frame clones, and not every one. From that table come the V and J calls and clone size; the DNA was used to work out D and trimming. The table shows a few hundred thousand clones, with less than 85% occurring only once. These data belong to a study of shared clonotypes between healthy human individuals. The CDR3 totals 16 residues. The ends were cut back, 2 bases at V and 4 bases at J, with 16 bases in the middle. Germline CDR1 and CDR2: WNHNN and SYGVQD (reference sequence). Donors included only healthy HIV-negative adults lacking recent acute infections or vaccinations. A CD45RA+ naive subset and a CD45RA-negative memory subset were split from CD4+ cells.

V usage is TRBV10-1 and J usage is TRBJ2-3; possibly TRBD2 for D (5 bases). This receptor was identified in a man between 25 and 39 years old in good health. The sequencing sample was made of memory CD4+ T cells sorted from blood. Noted subset: CD45RA-negative fraction. The CDR3: CASSEGRLVRADTQYF. In nucleotides, the CDR3 is TGCGCCAGCAGTGAGGGTCGGCTAGTGAGGGCAGATACGCAGTATTTT.